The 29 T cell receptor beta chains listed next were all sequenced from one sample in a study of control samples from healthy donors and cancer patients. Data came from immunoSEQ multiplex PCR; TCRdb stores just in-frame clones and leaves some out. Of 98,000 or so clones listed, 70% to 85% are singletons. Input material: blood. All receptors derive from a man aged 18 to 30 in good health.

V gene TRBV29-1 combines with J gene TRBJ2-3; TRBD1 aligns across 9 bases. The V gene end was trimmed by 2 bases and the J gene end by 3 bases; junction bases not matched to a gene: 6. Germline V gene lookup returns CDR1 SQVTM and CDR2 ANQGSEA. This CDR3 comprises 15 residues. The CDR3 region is CSVEYRQGVTDTQYF. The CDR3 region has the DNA TGCAGCGTTGAATACCGACAGGGGGTAACAGATACGCAGTATTTT.

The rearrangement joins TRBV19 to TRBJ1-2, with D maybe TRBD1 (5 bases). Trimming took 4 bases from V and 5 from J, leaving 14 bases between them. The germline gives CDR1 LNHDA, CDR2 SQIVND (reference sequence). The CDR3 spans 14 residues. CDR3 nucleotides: TGTGCCAGTAGTACCCTGGGACCGGGGTATGGCTACACCTTC. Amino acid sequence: CASSTLGPGYGYTF. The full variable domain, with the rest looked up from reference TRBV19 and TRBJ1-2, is DGGITQSPKYLFRKEGQNVTLSCEQNLNHDAMYWYRQDPGQGLRLIYYSQIVNDFQKGDIAEGYSVSREKKESFPLTVTSAQKNPTAFYLCASSTLGPGYGYTFGSGTRLTVV.

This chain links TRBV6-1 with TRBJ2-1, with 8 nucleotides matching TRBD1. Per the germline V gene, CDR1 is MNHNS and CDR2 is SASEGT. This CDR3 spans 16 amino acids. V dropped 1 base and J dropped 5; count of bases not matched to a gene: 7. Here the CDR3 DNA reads TGTGCCAGCAGTGAAGTTCTCAGCAGGGGGCACAATGAGCAGTTCTTC. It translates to CASSEVLSRGHNEQFF.

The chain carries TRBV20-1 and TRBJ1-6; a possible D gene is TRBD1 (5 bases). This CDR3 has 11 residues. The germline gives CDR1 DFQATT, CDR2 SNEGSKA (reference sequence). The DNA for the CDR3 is TGCAGGGGACCTTTCCATTCACCCCTCCACTTT. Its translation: CRGPFHSPLHF.

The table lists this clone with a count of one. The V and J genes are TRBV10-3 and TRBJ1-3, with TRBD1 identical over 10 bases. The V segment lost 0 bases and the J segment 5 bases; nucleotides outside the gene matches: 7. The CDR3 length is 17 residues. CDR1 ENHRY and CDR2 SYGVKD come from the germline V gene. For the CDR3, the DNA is TGTGCCATCAGTGAGTCGGGACAGGGGAGGTTAAGAAACACCATATATTTT. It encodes CAISESGQGRLRNTIYF.

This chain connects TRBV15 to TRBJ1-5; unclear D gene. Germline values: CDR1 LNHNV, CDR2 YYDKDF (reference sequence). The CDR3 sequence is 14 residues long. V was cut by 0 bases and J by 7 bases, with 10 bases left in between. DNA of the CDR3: TGTGCCACCAGCAGAGATAGACTAGGCCAGCCCCAGCATTTT. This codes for CATSRDRLGQPQHF.

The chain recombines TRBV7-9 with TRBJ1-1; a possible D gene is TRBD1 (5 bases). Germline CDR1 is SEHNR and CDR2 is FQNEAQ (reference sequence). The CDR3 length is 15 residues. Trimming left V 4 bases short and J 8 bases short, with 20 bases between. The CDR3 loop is CASSSPGIIGVEAFF. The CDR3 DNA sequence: TGTGCCAGCAGCTCACCGGGAATAATAGGGGTGGAAGCTTTCTTT. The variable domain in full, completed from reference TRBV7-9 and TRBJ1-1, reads DTGVSQNPRHKITKRGQNVTFRCDPISEHNRLYWYRQTLGQGPEFLTYFQNEAQLEKSRLLSDRFSAERPKGSFSTLEIQRTEQGDSAMYLCASSSPGIIGVEAFFGQGTRLTVV.

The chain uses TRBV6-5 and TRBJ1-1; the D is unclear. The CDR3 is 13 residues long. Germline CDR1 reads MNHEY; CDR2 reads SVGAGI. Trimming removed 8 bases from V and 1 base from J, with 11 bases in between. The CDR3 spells CASHPWWNTEAFF. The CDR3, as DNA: TGTGCCAGCCACCCTTGGTGGAACACTGAAGCTTTCTTT.

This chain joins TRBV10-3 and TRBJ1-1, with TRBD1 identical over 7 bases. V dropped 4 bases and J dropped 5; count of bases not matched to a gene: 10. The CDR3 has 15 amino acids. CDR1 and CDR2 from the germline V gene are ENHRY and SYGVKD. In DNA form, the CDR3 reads TGTGCCATCAGTGGAAACACAGGGGAATGGACTGAAGCTTTCTTT. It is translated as CAISGNTGEWTEAFF.

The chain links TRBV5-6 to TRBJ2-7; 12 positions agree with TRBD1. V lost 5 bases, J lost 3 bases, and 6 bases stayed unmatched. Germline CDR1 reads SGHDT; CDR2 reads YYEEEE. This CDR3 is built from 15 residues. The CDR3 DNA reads TGTGCCAGCAGTACCGGGACAGGGGGCTTCTACGAGCAGTACTTC. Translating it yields CASSTGTGGFYEQYF.

CDR3 bases: TGTGCCACCAGTGATTTGAGCTGGGACACCGGGGAGCTGTTTTTT. Its protein product is CATSDLSWDTGELFF. The chain combines TRBV24-1 with TRBJ2-2, with D uncertain. Germline lookup yields CDR1 KGHDR and CDR2 SFDVKD. This CDR3 is built from 15 residues. Trimming took 0 bases from V and 3 from J, leaving 7 bases between them.

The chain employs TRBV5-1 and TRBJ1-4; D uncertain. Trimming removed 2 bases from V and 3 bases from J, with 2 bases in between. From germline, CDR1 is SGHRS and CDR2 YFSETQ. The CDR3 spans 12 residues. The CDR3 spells CASSFSNEKLFF. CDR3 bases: TGCGCCAGCAGCTTTTCTAATGAAAAACTGTTTTTT.

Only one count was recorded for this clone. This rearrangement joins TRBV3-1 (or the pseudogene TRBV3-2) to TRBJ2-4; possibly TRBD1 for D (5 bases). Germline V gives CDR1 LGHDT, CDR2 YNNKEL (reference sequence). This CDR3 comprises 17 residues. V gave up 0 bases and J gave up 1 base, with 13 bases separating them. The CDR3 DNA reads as TGTGCCAGCAGCCAAGATCTTGAGAAGGGGGCCAAAAACATTCAGTACTTC. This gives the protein CASSQDLEKGAKNIQYF.

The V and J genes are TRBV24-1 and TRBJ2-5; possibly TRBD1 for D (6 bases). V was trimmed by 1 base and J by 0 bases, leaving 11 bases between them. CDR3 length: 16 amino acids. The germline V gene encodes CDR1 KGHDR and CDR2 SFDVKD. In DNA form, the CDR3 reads TGTGCCACCAGTGATTTCAGTACAGGGTACCAAGAGACCCAGTACTTC. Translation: CATSDFSTGYQETQYF.

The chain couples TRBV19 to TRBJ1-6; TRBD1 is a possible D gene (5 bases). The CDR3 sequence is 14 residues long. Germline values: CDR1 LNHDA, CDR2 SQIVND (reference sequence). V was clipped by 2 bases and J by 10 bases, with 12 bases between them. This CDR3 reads CASSIKGTNSPLHF. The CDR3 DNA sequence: TGTGCCAGTAGTATAAAAGGGACCAACTCACCCCTCCACTTT.

The CDR3 here is CASRGQGSDEQYF. CDR3 bases: TGTGCCAGCAGGGGACAGGGTAGCGACGAGCAGTACTTC. The rearrangement uses TRBV5-4 and TRBJ2-7, with 9 bases lining up with TRBD1. The CDR3 covers 13 residues. The germline gives CDR1 SGHNT, CDR2 YYREEE (reference sequence). With 5 bases clipped from V and 5 bases from J, the junction kept 5 bases outside the gene matches.

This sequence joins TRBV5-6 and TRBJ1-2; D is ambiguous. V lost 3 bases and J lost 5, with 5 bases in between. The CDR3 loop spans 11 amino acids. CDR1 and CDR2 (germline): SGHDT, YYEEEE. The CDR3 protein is CASSSLYGYTF. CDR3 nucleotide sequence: TGTGCCAGCAGCTCCCTATATGGCTACACCTTC.

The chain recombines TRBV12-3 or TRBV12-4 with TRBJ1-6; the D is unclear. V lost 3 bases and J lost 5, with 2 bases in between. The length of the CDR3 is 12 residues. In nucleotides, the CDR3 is TGTGCCAGCAGTTTGAATAATTCACCCCTCCACTTT. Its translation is CASSLNNSPLHF.

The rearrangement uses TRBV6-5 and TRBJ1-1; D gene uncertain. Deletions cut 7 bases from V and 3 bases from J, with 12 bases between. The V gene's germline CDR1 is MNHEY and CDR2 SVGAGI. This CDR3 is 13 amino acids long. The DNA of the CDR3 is TGTGCCAGCAAAAGCCACAGCTACACTGAAGCTTTCTTT. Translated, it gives CASKSHSYTEAFF.

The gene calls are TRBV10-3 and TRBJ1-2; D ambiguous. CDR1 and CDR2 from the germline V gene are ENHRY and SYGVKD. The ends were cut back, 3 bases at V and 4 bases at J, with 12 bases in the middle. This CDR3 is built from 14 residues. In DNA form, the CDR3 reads TGTGCCATCAGTGATCGCAGCGATGGCTATGGCTACACCTTC. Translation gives CAISDRSDGYGYTF.

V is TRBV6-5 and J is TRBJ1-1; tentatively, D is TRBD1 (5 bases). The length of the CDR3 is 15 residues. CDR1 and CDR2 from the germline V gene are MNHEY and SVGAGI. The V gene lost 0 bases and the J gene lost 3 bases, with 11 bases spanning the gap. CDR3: CASSYSGQGYTEAFF. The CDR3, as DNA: TGTGCCAGCAGTTACTCCGGCCAGGGATACACTGAAGCTTTCTTT.

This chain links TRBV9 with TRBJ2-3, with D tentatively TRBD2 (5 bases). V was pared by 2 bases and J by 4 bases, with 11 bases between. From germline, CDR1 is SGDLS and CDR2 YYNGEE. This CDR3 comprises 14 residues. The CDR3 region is CASSVSGVADTQYF. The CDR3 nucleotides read TGTGCCAGCAGCGTCTCCGGGGTGGCAGATACGCAGTATTTT.

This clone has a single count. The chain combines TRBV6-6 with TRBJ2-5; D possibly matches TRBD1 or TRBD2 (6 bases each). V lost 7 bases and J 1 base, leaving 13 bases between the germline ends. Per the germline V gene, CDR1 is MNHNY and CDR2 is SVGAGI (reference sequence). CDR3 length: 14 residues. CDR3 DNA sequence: TGTGCCAGCATGGGGGCGGGGCCCCAAGAGACCCAGTACTTC. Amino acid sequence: CASMGAGPQETQYF.

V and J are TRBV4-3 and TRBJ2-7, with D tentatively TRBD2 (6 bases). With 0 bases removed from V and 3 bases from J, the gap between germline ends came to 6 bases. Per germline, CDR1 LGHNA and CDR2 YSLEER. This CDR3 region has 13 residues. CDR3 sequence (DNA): TGCGCCAGCAGCCAAGACGGGGGCTACGAGCAGTACTTC. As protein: CASSQDGGYEQYF.

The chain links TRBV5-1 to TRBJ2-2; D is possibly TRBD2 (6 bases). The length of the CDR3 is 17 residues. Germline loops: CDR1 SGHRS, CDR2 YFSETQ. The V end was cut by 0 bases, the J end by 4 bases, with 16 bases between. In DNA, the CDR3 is TGCGCCAGCAGCTTGGGCGCGGGGTCCATATCCACCGGGGAGCTGTTTTTT. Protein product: CASSLGAGSISTGELFF.

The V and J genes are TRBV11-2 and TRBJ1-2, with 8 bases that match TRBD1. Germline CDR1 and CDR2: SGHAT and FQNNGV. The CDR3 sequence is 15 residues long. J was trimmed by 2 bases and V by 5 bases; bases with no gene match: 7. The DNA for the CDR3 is TGTGCCAGCAGCCCCGACTGGACAGGGAACTATGGCTACACCTTC. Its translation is CASSPDWTGNYGYTF.

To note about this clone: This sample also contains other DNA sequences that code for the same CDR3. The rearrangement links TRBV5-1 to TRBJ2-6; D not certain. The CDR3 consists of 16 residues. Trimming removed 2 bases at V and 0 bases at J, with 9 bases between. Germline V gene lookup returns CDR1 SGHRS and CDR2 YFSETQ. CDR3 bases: TGCGCCAGCAGCTTCCTAGAATCCTCTGGGGCCAACGTCCTGACTTTC. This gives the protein CASSFLESSGANVLTF.

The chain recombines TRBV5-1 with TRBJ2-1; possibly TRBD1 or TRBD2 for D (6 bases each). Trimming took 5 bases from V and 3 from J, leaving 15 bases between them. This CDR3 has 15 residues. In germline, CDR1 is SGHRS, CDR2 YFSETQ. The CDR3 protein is CASREEGVIYNEQFF. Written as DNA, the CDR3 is TGCGCCAGCAGGGAGGAGGGGGTAATCTACAATGAGCAGTTCTTC.

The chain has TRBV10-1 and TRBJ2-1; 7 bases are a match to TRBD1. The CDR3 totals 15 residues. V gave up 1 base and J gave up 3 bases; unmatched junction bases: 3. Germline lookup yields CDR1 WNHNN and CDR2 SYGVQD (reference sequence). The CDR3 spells CASSEYTGDYNEQFF. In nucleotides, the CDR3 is TGCGCCAGCAGTGAGTACACAGGGGACTACAATGAGCAGTTCTTC.